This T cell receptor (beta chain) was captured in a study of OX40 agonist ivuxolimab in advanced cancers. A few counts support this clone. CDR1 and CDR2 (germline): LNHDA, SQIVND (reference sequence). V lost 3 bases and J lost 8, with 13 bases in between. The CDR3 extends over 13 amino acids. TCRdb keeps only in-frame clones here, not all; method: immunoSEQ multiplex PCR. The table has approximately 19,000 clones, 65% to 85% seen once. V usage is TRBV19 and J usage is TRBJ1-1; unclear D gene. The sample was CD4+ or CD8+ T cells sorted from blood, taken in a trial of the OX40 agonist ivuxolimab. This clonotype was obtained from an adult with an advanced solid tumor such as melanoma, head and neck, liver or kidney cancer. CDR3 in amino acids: CASSIMAGVEAFF. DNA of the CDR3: TGTGCCAGTAGTATTATGGCGGGCGTCGAAGCTTTCTTT.